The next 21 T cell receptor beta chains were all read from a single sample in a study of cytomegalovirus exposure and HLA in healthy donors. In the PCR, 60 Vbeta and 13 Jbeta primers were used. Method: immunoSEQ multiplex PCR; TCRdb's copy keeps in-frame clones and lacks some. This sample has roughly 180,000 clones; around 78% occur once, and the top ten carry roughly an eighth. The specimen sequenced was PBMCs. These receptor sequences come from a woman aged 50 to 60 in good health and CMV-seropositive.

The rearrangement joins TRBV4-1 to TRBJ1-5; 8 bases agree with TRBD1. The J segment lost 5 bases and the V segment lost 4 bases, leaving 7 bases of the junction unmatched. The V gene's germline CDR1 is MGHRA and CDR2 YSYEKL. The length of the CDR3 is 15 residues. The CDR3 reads CASSLGQGKDQPQHF. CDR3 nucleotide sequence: TGCGCCAGCAGCCTTGGACAGGGAAAGGATCAGCCCCAGCATTTT.

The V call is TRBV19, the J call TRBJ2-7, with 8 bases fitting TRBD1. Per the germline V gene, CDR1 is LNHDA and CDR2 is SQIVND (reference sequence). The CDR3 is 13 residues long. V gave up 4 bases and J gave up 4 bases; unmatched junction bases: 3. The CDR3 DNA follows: TGTGCCAGTAGTAGGACAGGGATATACGAGCAGTACTTC. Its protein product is CASSRTGIYEQYF. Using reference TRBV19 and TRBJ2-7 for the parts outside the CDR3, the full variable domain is DGGITQSPKYLFRKEGQNVTLSCEQNLNHDAMYWYRQDPGQGLRLIYYSQIVNDFQKGDIAEGYSVSREKKESFPLTVTSAQKNPTAFYLCASSRTGIYEQYFGPGTRLTVT.

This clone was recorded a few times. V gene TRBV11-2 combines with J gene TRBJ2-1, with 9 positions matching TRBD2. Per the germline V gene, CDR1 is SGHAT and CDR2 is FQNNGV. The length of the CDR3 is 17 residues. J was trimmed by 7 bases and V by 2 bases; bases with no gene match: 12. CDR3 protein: CASSLIMAGGPGNEQFF. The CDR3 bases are TGTGCCAGCAGCTTAATTATGGCGGGGGGGCCGGGGAATGAGCAGTTCTTC. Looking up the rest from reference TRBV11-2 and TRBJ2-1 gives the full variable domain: EAGVAQSPRYKIIEKRQSVAFWCNPISGHATLYWYQQILGQGPKLLIQFQNNGVVDDSQLPKDRFSAERLKGVDSTLKIQPAKLEDSAVYLCASSLIMAGGPGNEQFFGPGTRLTVL.

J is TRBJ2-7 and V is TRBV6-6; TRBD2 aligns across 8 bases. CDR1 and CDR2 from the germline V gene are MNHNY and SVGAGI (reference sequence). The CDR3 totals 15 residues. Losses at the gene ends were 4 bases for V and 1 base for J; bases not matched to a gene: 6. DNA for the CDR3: TGTGCCAGCAGTTTGACTCGGGGGGGATCCTACGAGCAGTACTTC. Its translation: CASSLTRGGSYEQYF.

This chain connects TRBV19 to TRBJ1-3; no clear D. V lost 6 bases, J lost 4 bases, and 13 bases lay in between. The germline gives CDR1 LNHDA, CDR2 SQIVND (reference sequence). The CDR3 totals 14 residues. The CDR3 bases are TGTGCCAGTAGCCCGACTAGACGAGGAAACACCATATATTTT. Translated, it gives CASSPTRRGNTIYF.

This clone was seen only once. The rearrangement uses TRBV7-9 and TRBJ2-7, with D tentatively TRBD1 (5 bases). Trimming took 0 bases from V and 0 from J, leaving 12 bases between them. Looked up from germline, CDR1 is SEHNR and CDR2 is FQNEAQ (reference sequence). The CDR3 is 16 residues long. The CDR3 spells CASSLARGQGSYEQYF. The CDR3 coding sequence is TGTGCCAGCAGCTTAGCGCGTGGTCAGGGCTCCTACGAGCAGTACTTC.

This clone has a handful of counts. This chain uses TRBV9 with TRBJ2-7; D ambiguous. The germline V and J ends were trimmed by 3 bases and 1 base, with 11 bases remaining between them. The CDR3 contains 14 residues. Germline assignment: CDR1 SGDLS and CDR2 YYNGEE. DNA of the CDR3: TGTGCCAGCAGCGCGACTGAACCTTCCTACGAGCAGTACTTC. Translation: CASSATEPSYEQYF.

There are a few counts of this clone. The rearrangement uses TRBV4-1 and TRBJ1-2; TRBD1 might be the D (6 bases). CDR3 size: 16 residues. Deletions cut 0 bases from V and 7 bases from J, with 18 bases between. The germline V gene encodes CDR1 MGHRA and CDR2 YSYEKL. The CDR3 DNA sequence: TGCGCCAGCAGCCAAGATTCGGGGGGCCTTTTAGGTGGCTACACCTTC. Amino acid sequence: CASSQDSGGLLGGYTF.

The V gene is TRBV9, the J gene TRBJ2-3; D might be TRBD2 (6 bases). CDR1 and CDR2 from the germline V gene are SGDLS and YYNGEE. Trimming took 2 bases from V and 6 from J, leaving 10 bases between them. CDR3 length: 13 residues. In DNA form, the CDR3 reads TGTGCCAGCAGCGTTGGGGGACTGGATACGCAGTATTTT. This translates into CASSVGGLDTQYF.

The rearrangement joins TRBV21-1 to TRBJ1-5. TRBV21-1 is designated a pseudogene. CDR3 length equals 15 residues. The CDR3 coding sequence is TGTGCCAGCAGCCAAAGAGGATGTAGCAATCAGCCCCAGCATTTT. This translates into CASSQRGCSNQPQHF.

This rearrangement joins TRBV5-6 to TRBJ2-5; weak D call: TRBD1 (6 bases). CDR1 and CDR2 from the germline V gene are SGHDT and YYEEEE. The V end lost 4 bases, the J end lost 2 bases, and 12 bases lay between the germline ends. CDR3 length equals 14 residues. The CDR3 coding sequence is TGTGCCAGCAGCCTTAGGACAGTTCAAGAGACCCAGTACTTC. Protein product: CASSLRTVQETQYF. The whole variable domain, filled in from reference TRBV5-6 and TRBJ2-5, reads DAGVTQSPTHLIKTRGQQVTLRCSPKSGHDTVSWYQQALGQGPQFIFQYYEEEERQRGNFPDRFSGHQFPNYSSELNVNALLLGDSALYLCASSLRTVQETQYFGPGTRLLVL.

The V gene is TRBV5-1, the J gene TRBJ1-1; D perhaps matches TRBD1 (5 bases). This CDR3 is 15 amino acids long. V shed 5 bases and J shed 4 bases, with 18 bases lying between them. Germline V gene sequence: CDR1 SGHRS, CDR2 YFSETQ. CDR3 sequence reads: CASSSLERGVTEAFF. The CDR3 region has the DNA TGCGCCAGCAGTTCCCTAGAAAGGGGTGTCACTGAAGCTTTCTTT.

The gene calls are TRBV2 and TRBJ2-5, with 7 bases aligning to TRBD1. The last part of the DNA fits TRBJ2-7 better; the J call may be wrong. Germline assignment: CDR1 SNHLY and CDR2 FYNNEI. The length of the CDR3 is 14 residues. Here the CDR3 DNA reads TGTGCCAGCAGTGAATCTAGGACAGGCTACGAGCAGTACTTC. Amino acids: CASSESRTGYEQYF.

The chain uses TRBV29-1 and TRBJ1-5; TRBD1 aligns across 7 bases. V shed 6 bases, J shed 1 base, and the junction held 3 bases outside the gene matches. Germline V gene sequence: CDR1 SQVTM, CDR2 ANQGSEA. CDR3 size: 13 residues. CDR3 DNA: TGCAGCGTACGGACAGGAAGCAATCAGCCCCAGCATTTT. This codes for CSVRTGSNQPQHF.

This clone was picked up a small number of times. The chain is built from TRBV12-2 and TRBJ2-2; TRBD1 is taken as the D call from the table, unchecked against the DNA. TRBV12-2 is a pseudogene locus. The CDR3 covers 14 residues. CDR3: CASRPDRETGELFF. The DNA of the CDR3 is TGTGCAAGTCGCCCCGACAGGGAGACCGGGGAGCTGTTTTTT.

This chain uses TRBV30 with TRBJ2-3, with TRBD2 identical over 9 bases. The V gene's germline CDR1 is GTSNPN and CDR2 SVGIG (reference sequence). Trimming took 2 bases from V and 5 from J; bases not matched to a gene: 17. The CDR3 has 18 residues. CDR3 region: CAWSPPTSRERGVDTQYF. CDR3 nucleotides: TGTGCCTGGAGTCCGCCGACGTCCCGGGAGCGGGGGGTAGATACGCAGTATTTT. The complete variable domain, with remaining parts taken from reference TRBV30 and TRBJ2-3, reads SQTIHQWPATLVQPVGSPLSLECTVEGTSNPNLYWYRQAAGRGLQLLFYSVGIGQISSEVPQNLSASRPQDRQFILSSKKLLLSDSGFYLCAWSPPTSRERGVDTQYFGPGTRLTVL.

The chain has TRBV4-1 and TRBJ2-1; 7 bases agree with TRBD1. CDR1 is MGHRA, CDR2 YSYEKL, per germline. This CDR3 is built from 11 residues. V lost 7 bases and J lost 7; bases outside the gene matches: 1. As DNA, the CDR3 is TGCGCCAGCAACAGGGGTAATGAGCAGTTCTTC. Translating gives CASNRGNEQFF.

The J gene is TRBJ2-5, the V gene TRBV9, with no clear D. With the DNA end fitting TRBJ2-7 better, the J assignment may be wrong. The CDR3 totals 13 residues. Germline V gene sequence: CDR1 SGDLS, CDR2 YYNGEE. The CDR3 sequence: CASSVAPPYEQYF. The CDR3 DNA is TGTGCCAGCAGCGTAGCTCCACCCTACGAGCAGTACTTC.

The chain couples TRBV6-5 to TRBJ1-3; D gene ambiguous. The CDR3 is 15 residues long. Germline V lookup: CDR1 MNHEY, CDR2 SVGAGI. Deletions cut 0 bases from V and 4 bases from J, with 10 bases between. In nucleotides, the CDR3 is TGTGCCAGCAGTTACTCGACGGAGGCCGGAAACACCATATATTTT. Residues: CASSYSTEAGNTIYF.

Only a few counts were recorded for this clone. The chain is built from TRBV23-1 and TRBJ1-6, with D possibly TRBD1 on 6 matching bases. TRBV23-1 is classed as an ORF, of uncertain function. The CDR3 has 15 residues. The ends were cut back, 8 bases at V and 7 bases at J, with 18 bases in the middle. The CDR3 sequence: CASPSGVGGNSPLHF. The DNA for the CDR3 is TGCGCCAGCCCCTCCGGGGTAGGGGGAAATTCACCCCTCCACTTT.

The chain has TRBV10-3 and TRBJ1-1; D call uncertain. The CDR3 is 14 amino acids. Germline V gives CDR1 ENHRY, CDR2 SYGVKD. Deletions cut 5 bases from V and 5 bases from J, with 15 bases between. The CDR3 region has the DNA TGTGCCATCAGTAAAGCCCAAGGAGGGACTGAAGCTTTCTTT. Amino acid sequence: CAISKAQGGTEAFF.